These T cell receptor beta chains were read from a single sample in a study of T-cell memory formation after mild COVID-19. One entry per CDR3 protein, called by TCRdb with MiXCR from the 5' RACE reads. The table records roughly 190,000 distinct CDR3 sequences, roughly 30% of them present only once. The source material was PBMCs or a T cell subset sorted from them (not recorded which). The receptors stem from an adult woman who had mild COVID-19 (a few samples of this study predate the infection). Cell type and time point are not known. Each CDR3 is given with its conserved first and last residue. The D gene is left open where the match is weak. Clone size is shown for a subset of rows, as once, few, many or a class of expanded clone.

D	size	V	J	CDR3	DNA
TRBD1	-	TRBV24-1	TRBJ2-1	CATSDTAEDRVSEQFF	TGTGCCACCAGTGACACCGCTGAGGACAGGGTCAGTGAGCAGTTCTTC
TRBD2	few	TRBV6-6	TRBJ2-3	CASTKRVSGGASTDTQYF	TGTGCCAGCACCAAACGGGTTAGCGGGGGAGCTAGCACAGATACGCAGTATTTT
-	once	TRBV7-9	TRBJ1-5	CASSLGDVSQPQHF	TGTGCCAGCAGCTTAGGGGACGTATCTCAGCCCCAGCATTTT
-	-	TRBV7-2	TRBJ2-4	CASSLAGYKNIQYF	TGTGCCAGCAGCTTGGCGGGCTACAAAAACATTCAGTACTTC
-	-	TRBV24-1	TRBJ1-5	CATSEQGNQPQHF	TGTGCCACCAGTGAGCAGGGAAATCAGCCCCAGCATTTT
-	-	TRBV23-1	TRBJ2-7	CASSQRLCPPYEQYF	TGCGCCAGCAGTCAACGACTTTGTCCTCCCTACGAGCAGTACTTC
-	-	TRBV6-5	TRBJ1-1	CASSLRTGGTEAFF	TGTGCCAGCAGCCTCAGGACGGGAGGGACTGAAGCTTTCTTT
-	-	TRBV5-6	TRBJ1-1	CASSFRDMNTEAFF	TGTGCCAGCAGCTTCAGAGATATGAACACTGAAGCTTTCTTT
TRBD2	-	TRBV7-9	TRBJ2-3	CASKSSGGRVYDTQYF	TGTGCCAGCAAATCCAGCGGGGGGCGGGTTTACGATACGCAGTATTTT
-	-	TRBV9	TRBJ2-3	CASSVDPLGTDTQYF	TGTGCCAGCAGCGTAGATCCGTTGGGCACAGATACGCAGTATTTT
-	-	TRBV7-9	TRBJ2-1	CASSLGWAPSYNEQFF	TGTGCCAGCAGCTTAGGGTGGGCCCCCTCCTACAATGAGCAGTTCTTC
TRBD2	-	TRBV11-1	TRBJ2-5	CASSLGTSDQETQYF	TGTGCCAGCAGCTTAGGGACTAGCGACCAAGAGACCCAGTACTTC
TRBD2	-	TRBV20-1	TRBJ2-3	CSARDGLAGARRYTDTQYF	TGCAGTGCTAGAGATGGACTAGCGGGAGCTCGTAGATACACAGATACGCAGTATTTT
TRBD1	-	TRBV4-2	TRBJ2-1	CASSQAGPGQGNEQFF	TGTGCCAGCAGCCAAGCAGGACCGGGACAGGGGAATGAGCAGTTCTTC
-	-	TRBV7-2	TRBJ1-5	CASSLNDDRSQPQHF	TGTGCCAGCAGCTTAAACGACGATCGGTCTCAGCCCCAGCATTTT
-	-	TRBV23-1	TRBJ2-7	CASSHRAEPYEQYF	TGCGCCAGCAGTCATCGGGCAGAGCCCTACGAGCAGTACTTC
-	-	TRBV4-3	TRBJ2-1	CASSQDWGNYNEQFF	TGCGCCAGCAGCCAAGATTGGGGGAATTACAATGAGCAGTTCTTC
TRBD2	few	TRBV5-1	TRBJ2-3	CASSPGLAGVSTDTQYF	TGCGCCAGCAGCCCGGGACTAGCGGGAGTGAGCACAGATACGCAGTATTTT
TRBD1	-	TRBV6-2/TRBV6-3	TRBJ2-7	CASSSRQGGYREQYF	TGTGCCAGCAGTTCAAGACAGGGGGGCTATCGGGAGCAGTACTTC
-	few	TRBV24-1	TRBJ1-2	CATRDRSPYGYTF	TGTGCCACCAGGGACCGGTCCCCCTATGGCTACACCTTC
TRBD2	-	TRBV6-5	TRBJ2-1	CASRGLAGGYNEQFF	TGTGCCAGCAGGGGACTAGCGGGCGGCTACAATGAGCAGTTCTTC
-	few	TRBV27	TRBJ2-3	CASSSRGRVGDTQYF	TGTGCCAGCAGCTCAAGGGGCCGGGTAGGAGATACGCAGTATTTT
-	-	TRBV9	TRBJ2-7	CASSQTSGVYEQYF	TGTGCCAGCAGTCAAACTTCGGGCGTCTACGAGCAGTACTTC
-	few	TRBV18	TRBJ1-3	CASSPRRGQISGNTIYF	TGTGCCAGCTCACCCCGGCGAGGTCAAATCTCTGGAAACACCATATATTTT
-	-	TRBV30	TRBJ1-5	CAWSRANNQPQHF	TGTGCCTGGAGTAGGGCAAACAATCAGCCCCAGCATTTT
-	-	TRBV4-1	TRBJ2-7	CASSQGGEYEQYF	TGCGCCAGCAGCCAAGGAGGGGAATACGAGCAGTACTTC